This T cell receptor beta chain was recorded in a study of spatial heterogeneity in lung cancer. Study summary: More beta-chain than alpha-chain sequences were consistently detected.

TCRdb ran MiXCR on the 5' RACE reads and lists one entry per CDR3 protein. The top ten hold 6.8% of the sample, which has 60,000 to 90,000 distinct CDR3 sequences, approximately 8.1% seen once. Documented time point: sample taken at primary tumor resection. Whole RNA, which was extracted from tumor, nontumor lung tissue or frozen PBMC, was sequenced without any cell sorting. This clonotype has a handful of counts. Sequenced material: PBMCs, taken at surgery. The clonotype originates from a male donor with early-stage non-small cell lung cancer.

CDR3 protein: CAWSGDSAFLNTEAFF. In DNA, the CDR3 is TGTGCCTGGAGTGGGGACAGTGCCTTTCTGAACACTGAAGCTTTCTTT. The chain has TRBV30 and TRBJ1-1; TRBD1 matches 7 bases. The V gene's germline CDR1 is GTSNPN and CDR2 SVGIG (reference sequence). J was trimmed by 0 bases and V by 1 base; bases with no gene match: 8. CDR3 length equals 16 residues. Looking up the rest from reference TRBV30 and TRBJ1-1 gives the full variable domain: SQTIHQWPATLVQPVGSPLSLECTVEGTSNPNLYWYRQAAGRGLQLLFYSVGIGQISSEVPQNLSASRPQDRQFILSSKKLLLSDSGFYLCAWSGDSAFLNTEAFFGQGTRLTVV.